What follows describes a single T cell receptor (beta chain). Its recognized antigen is unknown. At one of its ends the junction is not consistent with the germline gene, which may arise from a read error. This sample is drawn from a study of blood T cells in healthy people across ages (dated by TCRdb to between 2015 and 2017). Describing the broader study: In model experiments, roughly one uniquely barcoded TCR beta cDNA molecule per two T cells was captured by template switching. Donors of different ages were randomly distributed across sequencing lanes to avoid experimental bias. The donors were divided into four age groups: young (average approximately 15 years), middle-aged (over 35), aged (about 60) and long-lived (82). Using the same blood draw, the study looked at two additional independent replicas of 1 million unique cDNA reads for two donors, one aged 18 to 30 and the other aged 80 or older. The study measured age-related changes in TCR beta repertoire diversity using deep sequencing normalized with unique cDNA molecular identifiers.

The germline V gene gives CDR1 as SGHAT and CDR2 as FQNNGV. The CDR3 contains 14 residues, cysteine and phenylalanine counted. Only CDR3 DNA is held: 42 bases, read in frame from base 1. Broader findings and caveats from the paper: The percentage of naive T cells measured by flow cytometry correlated strongly with observed TCR beta diversity. Estimates of total diversity based on one million sequenced T cells were regarded as lower bounds and as underestimates. Donor CMV infection status was unknown, potentially confounding age-related changes in expanded clonotypes. Since profiling was done on bulk unsorted PBMCs, naive and antigen-experienced compartments could not be conclusively compared. As age increased, observed TCR beta diversity per million T cells dropped in a roughly linear way, and a significant reduction was already evident by age 40. Compared with the aged group, the long-lived group had more naive CD4+ T cells, fewer expanded clones and increased TCR diversity, a pattern suggesting age selection.

The library was generated by 5' RACE. Sequencing relied on an Illumina HiSeq 2500. A second 7 to 11 cycle PCR used a sample-barcoded 5' primer and a J-beta primer mix. A template-switch 5' adaptor carrying 12 random nucleotides introduced a unique molecular identifier onto each TCR beta cDNA molecule. Each sample yielded at least 2.5 million CDR3-containing paired-end reads. The Mint cDNA synthesis kit, primed by a TRBC-specific oligonucleotide, was used to synthesize first-strand cDNA from all RNA. Following uracil-DNA glycosylase treatment, all cDNA underwent a first 18-cycle PCR with the universal primers M1SS and BC2_uni_R. The paper's processing steps were these. Normalization of each sample was performed by random selection of 1 million high-quality reads, each carrying a distinct molecular identifier. Instead of being binned into consensus sequences, reads with shared molecular identifiers were discarded. CDR3 identification, clonotype clustering and error correction used MiTCR with a Q25 quality threshold and the strictest error-elimination algorithm. A nonparametric unseen species model with Euler transformation was used to estimate lower-bound total TCR beta diversity. TCRdb trimmed the raw reads at Q25, called clones with MiXCR and kept productive beta chains. CDR3 protein duplicates are merged, each entry listing the most common genes and DNA. It is TCRdb's table, rather than the study itself, that gives the V and J calls and clone size. The sample table contains more than 700,000 distinct CDR3 sequences; only one count was recorded for roughly 50% of them. The ten largest clones capture about two fifths of the sample.

Systemically healthy Caucasian individuals from Russia, 39 in total and aged about 6 to 95 years, were included as donors. Each donor gave roughly 11 milliliters of peripheral blood, drawn into EDTA-treated Vacutainer tubes. Ficoll-Paque density-gradient centrifugation was used to isolate PBMCs, with at least 6.5 million per sample. Total RNA, at least 6 micrograms per sample, was extracted from PBMCs with Trizol reagent. For every donor, flow cytometry on a PBMC aliquot measured the percentage of naive CD45RAhigh/CD27high T cells. Rearrangement joined TRBV11-2 to TRBJ2-5, with no confidently assigned D gene. The J call may be faulty, since TRBJ2-7 better matches the DNA end. The clonotype comes from an elderly man in good health. Sequencing was performed on blood. The nucleotides read TGTGTCAGCAGCTTAGCCCTCGGCAGCTACGAGCAGTACTTC. This gives the protein CVSSLALGSYEQYF.